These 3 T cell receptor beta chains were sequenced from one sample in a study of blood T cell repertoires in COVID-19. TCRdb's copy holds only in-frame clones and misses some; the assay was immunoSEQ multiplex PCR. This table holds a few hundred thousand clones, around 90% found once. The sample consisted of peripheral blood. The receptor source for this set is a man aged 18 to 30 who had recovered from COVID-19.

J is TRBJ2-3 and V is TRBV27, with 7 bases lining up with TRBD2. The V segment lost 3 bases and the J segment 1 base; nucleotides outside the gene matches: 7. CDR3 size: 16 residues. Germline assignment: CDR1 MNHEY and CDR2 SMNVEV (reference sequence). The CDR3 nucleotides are TGTGCCAGCAGTTTCTTAGCGGGCGCCCGCACAGATACGCAGTATTTT. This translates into CASSFLAGARTDTQYF.

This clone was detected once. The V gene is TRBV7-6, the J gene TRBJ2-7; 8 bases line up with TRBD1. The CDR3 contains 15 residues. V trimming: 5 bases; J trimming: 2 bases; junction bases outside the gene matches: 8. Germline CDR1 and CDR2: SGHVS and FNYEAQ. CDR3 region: CASSTRQGRAYEQYF. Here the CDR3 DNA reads TGTGCCAGCAGCACTAGACAGGGGCGAGCCTACGAGCAGTACTTC.

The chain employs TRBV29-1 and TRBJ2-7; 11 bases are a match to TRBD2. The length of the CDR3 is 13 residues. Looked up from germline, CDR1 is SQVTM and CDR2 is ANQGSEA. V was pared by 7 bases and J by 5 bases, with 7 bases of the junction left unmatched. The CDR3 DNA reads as TGCAGCGCAGAACCTAGCGGGAGGAACGAGCAGTACTTC. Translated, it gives CSAEPSGRNEQYF.